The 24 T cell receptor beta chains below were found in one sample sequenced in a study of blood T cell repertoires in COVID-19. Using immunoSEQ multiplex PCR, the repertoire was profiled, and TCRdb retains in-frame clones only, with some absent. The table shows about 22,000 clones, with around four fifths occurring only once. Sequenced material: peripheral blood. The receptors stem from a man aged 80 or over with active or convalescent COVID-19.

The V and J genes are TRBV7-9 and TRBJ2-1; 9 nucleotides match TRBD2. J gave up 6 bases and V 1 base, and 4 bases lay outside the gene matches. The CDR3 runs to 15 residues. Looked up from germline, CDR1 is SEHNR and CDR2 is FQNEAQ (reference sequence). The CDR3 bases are TGTGCCAGCAGCTTAGGTAGCGGGAGCATCAATGAGCAGTTCTTC. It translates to CASSLGSGSINEQFF.

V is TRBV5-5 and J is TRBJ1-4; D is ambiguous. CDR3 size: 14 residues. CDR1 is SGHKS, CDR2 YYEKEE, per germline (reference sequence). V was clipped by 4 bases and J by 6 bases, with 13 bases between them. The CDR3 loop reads CASSLRAADEKLFF. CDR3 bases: TGTGCCAGCAGCCTCCGGGCAGCGGATGAAAAACTGTTTTTT. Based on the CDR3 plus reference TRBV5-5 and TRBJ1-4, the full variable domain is DAGVTQSPTHLIKTRGQQVTLRCSPISGHKSVSWYQQVLGQGPQFIFQYYEKEERGRGNFPDRFSARQFPNYSSELNVNALLLGDSALYLCASSLRAADEKLFFGSGTQLSVL.

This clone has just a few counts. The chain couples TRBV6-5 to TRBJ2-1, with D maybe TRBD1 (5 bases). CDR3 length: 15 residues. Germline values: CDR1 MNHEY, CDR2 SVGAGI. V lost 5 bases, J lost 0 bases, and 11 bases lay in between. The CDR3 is CASSTDRLSYNEQFF. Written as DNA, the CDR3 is TGTGCCAGCAGTACCGACAGACTCTCCTACAATGAGCAGTTCTTC.

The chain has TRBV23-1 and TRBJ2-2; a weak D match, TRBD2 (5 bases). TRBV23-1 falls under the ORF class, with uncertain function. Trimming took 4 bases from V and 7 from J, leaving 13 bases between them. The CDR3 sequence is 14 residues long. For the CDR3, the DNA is TGCGCCAGCAGTCTCACCAGTGAGGGCGGGGAGCTGTTTTTT. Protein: CASSLTSEGGELFF.

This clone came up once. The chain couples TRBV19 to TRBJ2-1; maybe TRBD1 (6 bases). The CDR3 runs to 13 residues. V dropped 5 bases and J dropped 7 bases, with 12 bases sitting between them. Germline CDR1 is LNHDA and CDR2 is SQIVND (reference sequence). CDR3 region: CASSHLQGNEQFF. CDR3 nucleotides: TGTGCCAGTAGTCACCTACAGGGAAATGAGCAGTTCTTC.

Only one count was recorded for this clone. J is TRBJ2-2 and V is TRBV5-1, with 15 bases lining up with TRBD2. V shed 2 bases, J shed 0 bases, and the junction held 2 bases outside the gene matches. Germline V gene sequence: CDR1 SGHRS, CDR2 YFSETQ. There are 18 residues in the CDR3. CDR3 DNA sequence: TGCGCCAGCAGCTTAGGACTAGCGGGGGGGCCGAACACCGGGGAGCTGTTTTTT. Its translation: CASSLGLAGGPNTGELFF.

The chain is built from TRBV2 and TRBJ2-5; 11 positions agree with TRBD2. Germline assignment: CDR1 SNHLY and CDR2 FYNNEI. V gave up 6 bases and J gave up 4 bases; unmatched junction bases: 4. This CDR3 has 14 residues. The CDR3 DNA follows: TGTGCCAGCAGCTCGGGACTAGCGGCAGAGACCCAGTACTTC. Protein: CASSSGLAAETQYF.

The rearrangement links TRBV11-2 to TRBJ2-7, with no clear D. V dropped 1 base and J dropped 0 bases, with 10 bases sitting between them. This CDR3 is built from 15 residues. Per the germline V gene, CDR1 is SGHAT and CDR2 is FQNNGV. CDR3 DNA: TGTGCCAGCAGCTTAGGTAATGTAGACTCCTACGAGCAGTACTTC. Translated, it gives CASSLGNVDSYEQYF.

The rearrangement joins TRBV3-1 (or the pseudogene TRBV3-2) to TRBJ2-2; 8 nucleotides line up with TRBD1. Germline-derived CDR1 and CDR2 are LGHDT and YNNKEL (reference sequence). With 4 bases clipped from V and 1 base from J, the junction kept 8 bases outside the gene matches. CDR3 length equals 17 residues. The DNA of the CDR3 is TGTGCCAGCAGCCCCGCCCTCGGGACAGGGAACACCGGGGAGCTGTTTTTT. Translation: CASSPALGTGNTGELFF.

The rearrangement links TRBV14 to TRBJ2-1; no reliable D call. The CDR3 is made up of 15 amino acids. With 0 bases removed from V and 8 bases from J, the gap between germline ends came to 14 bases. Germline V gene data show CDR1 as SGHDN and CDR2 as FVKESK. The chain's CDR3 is CASSQDMSLRDEQFF. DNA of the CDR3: TGTGCCAGCAGCCAAGATATGAGCCTACGGGATGAGCAGTTCTTC.

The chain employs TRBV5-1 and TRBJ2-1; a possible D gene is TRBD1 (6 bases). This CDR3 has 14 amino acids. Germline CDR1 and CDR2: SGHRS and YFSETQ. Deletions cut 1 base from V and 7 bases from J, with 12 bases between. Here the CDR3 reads CASSLQWGRNEQFF. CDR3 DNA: TGCGCCAGCAGCTTGCAGTGGGGGCGGAATGAGCAGTTCTTC.

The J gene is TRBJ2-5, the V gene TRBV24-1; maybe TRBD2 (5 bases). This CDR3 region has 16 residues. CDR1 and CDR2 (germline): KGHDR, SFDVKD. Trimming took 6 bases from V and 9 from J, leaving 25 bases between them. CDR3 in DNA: TGTGCCACCAGTCCAAACATCGGTAAGGCCTCCGGGGCCCAGTACTTC. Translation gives CATSPNIGKASGAQYF.

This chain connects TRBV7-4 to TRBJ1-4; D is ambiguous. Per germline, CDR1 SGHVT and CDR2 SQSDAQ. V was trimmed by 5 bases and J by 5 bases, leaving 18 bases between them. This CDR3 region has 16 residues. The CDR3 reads CASSPPAGLRNEKLFF. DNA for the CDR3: TGTGCCAGCAGCCCCCCGGCAGGCCTACGGAATGAAAAACTGTTTTTT.

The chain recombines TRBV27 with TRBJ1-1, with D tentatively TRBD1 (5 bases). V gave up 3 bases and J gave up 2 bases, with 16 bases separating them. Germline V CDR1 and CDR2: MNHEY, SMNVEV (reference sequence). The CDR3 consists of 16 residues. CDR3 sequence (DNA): TGTGCCAGCAGTTTTCAGGGAGGGACGAGAAACACTGAAGCTTTCTTT. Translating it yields CASSFQGGTRNTEAFF.

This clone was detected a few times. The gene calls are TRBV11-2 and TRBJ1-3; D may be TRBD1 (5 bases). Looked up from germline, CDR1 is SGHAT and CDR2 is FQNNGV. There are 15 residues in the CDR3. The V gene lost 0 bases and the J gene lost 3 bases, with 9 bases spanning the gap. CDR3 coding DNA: TGTGCCAGCAGCTTAGAAGGGGCTAATGGAAACACCATATATTTT. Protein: CASSLEGANGNTIYF. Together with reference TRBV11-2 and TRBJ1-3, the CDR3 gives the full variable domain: EAGVAQSPRYKIIEKRQSVAFWCNPISGHATLYWYQQILGQGPKLLIQFQNNGVVDDSQLPKDRFSAERLKGVDSTLKIQPAKLEDSAVYLCASSLEGANGNTIYFGEGSWLTVV.

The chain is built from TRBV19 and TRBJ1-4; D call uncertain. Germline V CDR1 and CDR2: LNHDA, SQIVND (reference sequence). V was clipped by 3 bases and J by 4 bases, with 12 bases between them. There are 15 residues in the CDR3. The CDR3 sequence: CASSISRLGNEKLFF. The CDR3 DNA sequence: TGTGCCAGTAGTATTTCCAGGCTCGGTAATGAAAAACTGTTTTTT.

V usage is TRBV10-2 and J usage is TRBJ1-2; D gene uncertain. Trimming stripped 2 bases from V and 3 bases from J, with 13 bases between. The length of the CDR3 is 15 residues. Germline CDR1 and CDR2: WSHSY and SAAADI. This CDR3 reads CASSERQAGHYGYTF. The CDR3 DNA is TGCGCCAGCAGTGAGCGGCAGGCCGGCCACTATGGCTACACCTTC.

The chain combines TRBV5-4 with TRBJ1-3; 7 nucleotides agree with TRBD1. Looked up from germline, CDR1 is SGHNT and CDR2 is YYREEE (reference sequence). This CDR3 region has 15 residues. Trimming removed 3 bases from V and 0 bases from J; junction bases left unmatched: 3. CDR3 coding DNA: TGTGCCAGCAGCTCAAGGGGGCGCTCTGGAAACACCATATATTTT. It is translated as CASSSRGRSGNTIYF.

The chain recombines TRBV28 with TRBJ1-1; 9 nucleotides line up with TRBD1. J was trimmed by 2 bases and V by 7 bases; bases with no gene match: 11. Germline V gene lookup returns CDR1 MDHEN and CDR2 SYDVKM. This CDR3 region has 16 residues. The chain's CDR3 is CASTPPGQGRNTEAFF. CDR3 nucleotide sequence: TGTGCCAGCACTCCTCCGGGACAGGGTCGAAACACTGAAGCTTTCTTT.

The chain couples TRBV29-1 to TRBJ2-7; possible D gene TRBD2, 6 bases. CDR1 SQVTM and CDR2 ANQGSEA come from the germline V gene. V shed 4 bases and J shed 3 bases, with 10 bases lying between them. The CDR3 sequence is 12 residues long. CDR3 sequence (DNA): TGCAGCGTTGCCGGGACTTACTACGAGCAGTACTTC. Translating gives CSVAGTYYEQYF.

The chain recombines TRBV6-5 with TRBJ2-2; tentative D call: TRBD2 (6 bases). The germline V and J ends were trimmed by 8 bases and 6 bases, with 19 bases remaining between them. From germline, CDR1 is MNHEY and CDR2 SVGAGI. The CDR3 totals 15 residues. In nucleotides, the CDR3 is TGTGCCAGCTCCCGTGGAGGGACCGGATCCGGGGAGCTGTTTTTT. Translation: CASSRGGTGSGELFF.

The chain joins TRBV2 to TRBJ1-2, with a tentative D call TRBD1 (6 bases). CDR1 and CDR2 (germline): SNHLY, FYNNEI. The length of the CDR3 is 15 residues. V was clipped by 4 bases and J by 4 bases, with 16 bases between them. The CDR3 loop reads CASSAAGQRLYGYTF. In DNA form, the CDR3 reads TGTGCCAGCAGTGCGGCCGGACAGAGACTCTATGGCTACACCTTC.

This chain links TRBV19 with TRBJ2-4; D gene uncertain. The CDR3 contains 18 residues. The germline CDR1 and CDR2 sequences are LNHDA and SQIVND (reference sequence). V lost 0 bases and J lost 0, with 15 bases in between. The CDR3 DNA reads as TGTGCCAGTAGTATAGATACGGTACTGAAAATAGCCAAAAACATTCAGTACTTC. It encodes CASSIDTVLKIAKNIQYF. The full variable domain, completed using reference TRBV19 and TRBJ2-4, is DGGITQSPKYLFRKEGQNVTLSCEQNLNHDAMYWYRQDPGQGLRLIYYSQIVNDFQKGDIAEGYSVSREKKESFPLTVTSAQKNPTAFYLCASSIDTVLKIAKNIQYFGAGTRLSVL.

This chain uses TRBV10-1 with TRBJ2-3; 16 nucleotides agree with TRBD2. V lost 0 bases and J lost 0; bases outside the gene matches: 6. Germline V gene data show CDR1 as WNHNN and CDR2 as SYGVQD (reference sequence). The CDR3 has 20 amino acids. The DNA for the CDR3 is TGCGCCAGCAGTGAGTCAAAGGGACTAGCGGGGGGGCGAAGCACAGATACGCAGTATTTT. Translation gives CASSESKGLAGGRSTDTQYF.